A selection of T cell receptor beta chains follows, all from one sample in a study of chronic HIV infection and antiretroviral therapy. MiXCR was run by TCRdb on the 5' RACE reads, yielding one entry per CDR3 protein. The sample lists more than 25,000 distinct CDR3 sequences, around 9% occurring once. Material: peripheral blood. These receptors all stem from an adult who had HIV and had not received antiretroviral therapy, or was an uninfected healthy control (not recorded which). Both conserved end residues are part of each CDR3. A D gene is named only where the DNA matches it firmly. Expanded clones get a size class; other rows say once, few or many, or leave the size out.

many,-,TRBV20-1,TRBJ2-3,CSARPGSADTQYF,TGCAGTGCTAGACCAGGGAGCGCAGATACGCAGTATTTT
few,TRBD1,TRBV12-3/TRBV12-4,TRBJ1-5,CASRPGQGKQPQHF,TGTGCCAGCAGACCGGGACAGGGCAAGCAGCCCCAGCATTTT
few,-,TRBV5-1,TRBJ2-3,CASNTNPGGPSTDTQYF,TGCGCCAGCAATACGAATCCCGGGGGGCCAAGCACAGATACGCAGTATTTT
many,-,TRBV20-1,TRBJ2-1,CSARGLTNEQFF,TGCAGTGCTAGAGGACTAACAAATGAGCAGTTCTTC
many,-,TRBV6-1,TRBJ2-6,CASSETDGANVLTF,TGTGCCAGCAGTGAAACGGATGGGGCCAACGTCCTGACTTTC
many,-,TRBV4-3,TRBJ2-7,CASSQDLGQGTYEQYF,TGCGCCAGCAGCCAAGATCTAGGGCAGGGGACCTACGAGCAGTACTTC
many,-,TRBV29-1,TRBJ2-7,CSVEDNDYEQYF,TGCAGCGTTGAAGATAATGACTACGAGCAGTACTTC
many,-,TRBV27,TRBJ2-3,CASSSQSWGSTDTQYF,TGTGCCAGCAGTAGCCAATCCTGGGGGAGCACAGATACGCAGTATTTT
-,-,TRBV7-2,TRBJ2-7,CASSLVRYAYEQYF,TGTGCCAGCAGCTTAGTGCGCTATGCCTACGAGCAGTACTTC
many,TRBD1,TRBV11-1,TRBJ2-7,CASSFGTGGNEQYF,TGTGCCAGCAGCTTTGGGACAGGGGGCAACGAGCAGTACTTC
many,-,TRBV6-2/TRBV6-3,TRBJ1-1,CASSKPGAWDTEAFF,TGTGCCAGCAGTAAGCCGGGGGCGTGGGACACTGAAGCTTTCTTT
many,-,TRBV29-1,TRBJ1-2,CSVEGLKDSEDGYTF,TGCAGCGTTGAAGGCCTTAAGGACAGCGAAGATGGCTACACCTTC
many,-,TRBV5-1,TRBJ2-6,CASSLGTSGANVLTF,TGCGCCAGCAGCTTGGGAACGTCTGGGGCCAACGTCCTGACTTTC
few,TRBD1,TRBV5-1,TRBJ1-2,CASSPDRVDYGYTF,TGCGCCAGCAGCCCCGACAGGGTGGACTATGGCTACACCTTC
few,-,TRBV5-1,TRBJ2-7,CASSSRYEQYF,TGCGCCAGCAGCTCTCGTTACGAGCAGTACTTC
many,-,TRBV21-1,TRBJ2-1,CASNKRGGRNEQFF,TGTGCCAGCAATAAGCGGGGGGGCAGGAATGAGCAGTTCTTC
many,-,TRBV29-1,TRBJ1-2,CSVESGGGGYTF,TGCAGCGTTGAATCTGGGGGTGGAGGCTACACCTTC
-,TRBD1,TRBV27,TRBJ2-7,CASSPNRQGYEQYF,TGTGCCAGCAGCCCAAATAGACAGGGGTACGAGCAGTACTTC
-,-,TRBV21-1,TRBJ1-2,CASIAGYTF,TGTGCCAGCATCGCCGGTTACACCTTC
many,-,TRBV18,TRBJ1-5,CASSATGIYQPQHF,TGTGCCAGCTCCGCGACAGGAATTTATCAGCCCCAGCATTTT
many,-,TRBV14,TRBJ1-1,CASSQDPVGRDTEAFF,TGTGCCAGCAGCCAAGATCCCGTTGGGAGGGACACTGAAGCTTTCTTT
few,TRBD2,TRBV4-1,TRBJ2-5,CASSQDRALAAVGGETQYF,TGCGCCAGCAGCCAAGATCGGGCGCTAGCGGCAGTCGGGGGGGAGACCCAGTACTTC
many,-,TRBV29-1,TRBJ2-7,CSVEMTTSSYEQYF,TGCAGCGTTGAAATGACTACCTCCTCCTACGAGCAGTACTTC
few,-,TRBV4-3,TRBJ2-7,CASSQAAGDTYEQYF,TGCGCCAGCAGCCAAGCTGCGGGGGACACCTACGAGCAGTACTTC
-,-,TRBV29-1,TRBJ2-5,CSVDVALGEETQYF,TGCAGCGTTGATGTGGCCCTGGGGGAAGAGACCCAGTACTTC
many,-,TRBV7-9,TRBJ1-1,CASSSTEGTEAFF,TGTGCCAGCAGCTCGACGGAGGGAACTGAAGCTTTCTTT
few,-,TRBV4-1,TRBJ2-1,CASSQDLQGTFSFSYNEQFF,TGCGCCAGCAGCCAAGATCTTCAGGGGACATTTTCCTTTTCCTACAATGAGCAGTTCTTC
-,-,TRBV10-3,TRBJ1-3,CAISESTVVSGNTIYF,TGTGCCATCAGTGAGTCGACGGTAGTCTCTGGAAACACCATATATTTT
-,-,TRBV20-1,TRBJ1-2,CSAVEGGTNYGYTF,TGCAGTGCGGTGGAAGGGGGTACTAACTATGGCTACACCTTC
many,-,TRBV12-3/TRBV12-4,TRBJ2-5,CASSLASVTSVETQYF,TGTGCCAGCAGTTTAGCAAGCGTGACGTCCGTGGAGACCCAGTACTTC
many,-,TRBV18,TRBJ1-1,CASSPSGLLNTEAFF,TGTGCCAGCTCACCTAGTGGACTCTTGAACACTGAAGCTTTCTTT
few,-,TRBV20-1,TRBJ1-5,CSARSVNQPQHF,TGCAGTGCTAGGTCGGTGAATCAGCCCCAGCATTTT
-,TRBD1,TRBV12-3/TRBV12-4,TRBJ1-2,CASSPGQGGYYGYTF,TGTGCCAGCAGTCCTGGACAGGGCGGCTACTATGGCTACACCTTC
few,TRBD1,TRBV9,TRBJ1-4,CASSERTGTATNEKLFF,TGTGCCAGCAGCGAGCGGACAGGGACTGCAACTAATGAAAAACTGTTTTTT
few,TRBD2,TRBV5-1,TRBJ2-5,CASSLLAGAIQETQYF,TGCGCCAGCAGCTTACTAGCGGGGGCAATTCAAGAGACCCAGTACTTC
-,TRBD1,TRBV5-1,TRBJ1-6,CASSRTGDNSPLHF,TGCGCCAGCAGCCGGACAGGGGATAATTCACCCCTCCACTTT
few,-,TRBV7-2,TRBJ2-7,CASRRRGNYEQYF,TGTGCCAGCAGACGACGGGGGAACTACGAGCAGTACTTC
few,-,TRBV28,TRBJ2-7,CASSPPRVSEQYF,TGTGCCAGCAGCCCTCCAAGGGTGAGCGAGCAGTACTTC
many,-,TRBV7-9,TRBJ2-7,CASSAPPYEQYF,TGTGCCAGCTCGGCGCCCCCCTACGAGCAGTACTTC
-,-,TRBV29-1,TRBJ1-4,CSVEEVEKLFF,TGCAGCGTTGAAGAGGTAGAAAAACTGTTTTTT
many,-,TRBV12-3/TRBV12-4,TRBJ1-3,CASNLDLTLFF,TGTGCCAGCAACCTGGACCTGACATTGTTCTTT
-,TRBD1,TRBV2,TRBJ2-1,CASSPEGGASFNEQFF,TGTGCCAGCAGTCCTGAAGGGGGCGCCTCCTTCAATGAGCAGTTCTTC
many,-,TRBV29-1,TRBJ2-3,CSVQRETDTQYF,TGCAGCGTTCAAAGGGAAACAGATACGCAGTATTTT
-,-,TRBV10-2,TRBJ1-4,CASTATVENEKLFF,TGCGCCAGCACCGCGACAGTAGAAAATGAAAAACTGTTTTTT
-,TRBD1,TRBV7-9,TRBJ1-2,CASSFGQGLYGYTF,TGTGCCAGCAGCTTTGGACAGGGATTATATGGCTACACCTTC
many,TRBD1,TRBV7-7,TRBJ2-7,CASSPGTGVSYEQYF,TGTGCCAGCAGCCCCGGGACAGGGGTCTCCTACGAGCAGTACTTC
-,-,TRBV27,TRBJ1-1,CASSLSANTEAFF,TGTGCCAGCAGTTTATCGGCTAACACTGAAGCTTTCTTT
many,-,TRBV29-1,TRBJ2-5,CSVLVAGSRETQYF,TGCAGCGTCTTGGTCGCAGGGTCGCGAGAGACCCAGTACTTC
many,-,TRBV29-1,TRBJ2-1,CSVANNEQFF,TGCAGCGTCGCCAACAATGAGCAGTTCTTC
-,-,TRBV29-1,TRBJ1-2,CSVETDAFYTF,TGCAGCGTTGAGACGGACGCATTCTACACCTTC